Each of the 14 T cell receptor beta chains below was sequenced from the same sample in a study of shared clonotypes between healthy human individuals. Method: immunoSEQ multiplex PCR; TCRdb's copy keeps in-frame clones and lacks some. The sample consists of about 470,000 clones, roughly 77% of them appearing once. Sequenced: PBMCs. All receptors come from a woman in her forties in good health. Some clones in this sample may be carry-over from other donors' samples.

The chain is built from TRBV9 and TRBJ2-7, with 13 bases matching TRBD2. This CDR3 is built from 14 residues. Germline V gene sequence: CDR1 SGDLS, CDR2 YYNGEE. V gave up 4 bases and J gave up 6 bases; unmatched junction bases: 4. The CDR3 sequence is CASSTGLAGTEQYF. The CDR3 DNA reads TGTGCCAGCAGCACGGGACTAGCGGGGACCGAGCAGTACTTC.

The chain is built from TRBV5-1 and TRBJ2-7; 8 nucleotides line up with TRBD1. CDR3 length: 15 residues. V lost 4 bases to trimming and J lost 2 bases; unmatched junction nucleotides: 8. Germline CDR1 SGHRS, CDR2 YFSETQ. The CDR3 nucleotides read TGCGCCAGCAGCATCGGGACAGGCCCCGCCTACGAGCAGTACTTC. Its protein product is CASSIGTGPAYEQYF.

This rearrangement joins TRBV7-8 to TRBJ1-2; D gene unclear. The germline V gene has CDR1 SGHVS and CDR2 FQNEAQ. V lost 1 base and J 3 bases, leaving 12 bases between the germline ends. The CDR3 extends over 15 amino acids. CDR3 nucleotide sequence: TGTGCCAGCAGCTTAGACGTGTCATTCGACTATGGCTACACCTTC. This sequence encodes CASSLDVSFDYGYTF.

The V gene is TRBV19, the J gene TRBJ1-1; D remains unclear. The ends were cut back, 7 bases at V and 0 bases at J, with 12 bases in the middle. Germline CDR1 LNHDA, CDR2 SQIVND (reference sequence). The CDR3 contains 14 residues. The CDR3 DNA sequence: TGTGCCAGTAAGGCCAGTACCATGAACACTGAAGCTTTCTTT. Its protein is CASKASTMNTEAFF.

This chain uses TRBV5-5 with TRBJ2-2, with D hard to call. The V end lost 4 bases, the J end lost 7 bases, and 8 bases lay between the germline ends. Germline CDR1 SGHKS, CDR2 YYEKEE (reference sequence). The CDR3 is 12 residues long. The CDR3 sequence is CASSPPHGELFF. In DNA form, the CDR3 reads TGTGCCAGCAGCCCCCCCCACGGGGAGCTGTTTTTT.

J is TRBJ1-6 and V is TRBV7-9; D uncertain. V lost 8 bases and J 7 bases, leaving 12 bases between the germline ends. Per germline, CDR1 SEHNR and CDR2 FQNEAQ (reference sequence). This CDR3 region has 13 residues. CDR3 nucleotides: TGTGCCAGCTCCCGGGAAGGAAATTCACCCCTCCACTTT. Protein sequence: CASSREGNSPLHF.

The CDR3 DNA reads as TGTGCCAGCAGTGATTGGGTCTCGTACCAAGAGACCCAGTACTTC. Amino acids: CASSDWVSYQETQYF. The J gene is TRBJ2-5, the V gene TRBV6-1, with D uncertain. The CDR3 length is 15 residues. Trimming pared 3 bases from V and 0 bases from J, leaving 11 bases between. Germline V lookup: CDR1 MNHNS, CDR2 SASEGT.

This clone was seen more than once but under ten times. The chain combines TRBV9 with TRBJ2-1, with D tentatively TRBD1 or TRBD2 (5 bases each). There are 20 residues in the CDR3. The V end was cut by 0 bases, the J end by 2 bases, with 24 bases between. Germline CDR1 is SGDLS and CDR2 is YYNGEE. The CDR3 region has the DNA TGTGCCAGCAGCGTAGAGCCCCTTGAAGGGACCAAAGCGGCCTACAATGAGCAGTTCTTC. Residues: CASSVEPLEGTKAAYNEQFF.

The V call is TRBV7-2, the J call TRBJ2-7; the match to TRBD2 covers 8 bases. The germline V gene encodes CDR1 SGHTA and CDR2 FQGNSA. The J segment lost 1 base and the V segment lost 7 bases, leaving 9 bases of the junction unmatched. The CDR3 length is 15 residues. CDR3 coding DNA: TGTGCCAGCACTAAGGACGGGACTAGTTCCTACGAGCAGTACTTC. Encoded protein: CASTKDGTSSYEQYF.

V and J are TRBV7-9 and TRBJ2-3; D not certain. The CDR3 has 15 residues. Trimming removed 2 bases from V and 5 bases from J, with 14 bases in between. The germline CDR1 and CDR2 sequences are SEHNR and FQNEAQ (reference sequence). The CDR3 nucleotides read TGTGCCAGCAGCTTATTACTCCCCGAGATAGATACGCAGTATTTT. Protein: CASSLLLPEIDTQYF.

The chain recombines TRBV7-9 with TRBJ2-5; TRBD2 matches at 13 bases. The germline gives CDR1 SEHNR, CDR2 FQNEAQ (reference sequence). This CDR3 has 17 residues. With V trimmed by 5 bases and J by 5 bases, 11 bases remained unmatched. The CDR3 bases are TGTGCCAGCAGCCATAGGACTAGCGGGAGATTCGGGGAGACCCAGTACTTC. As protein: CASSHRTSGRFGETQYF.

DNA of the CDR3: TGTGCCAGCTCACAGTCCGGGATGGAAGAGCAGTACTTC. Translating it yields CASSQSGMEEQYF. This chain uses TRBV18 with TRBJ2-7; the D gene is possibly TRBD2 (5 bases). Trimming took 4 bases from V and 7 from J, leaving 14 bases between them. The CDR3 has 13 amino acids. The germline V gene encodes CDR1 KGHSH and CDR2 LQKENI. Variable domain in full (rest from reference TRBV18 and TRBJ2-7): NAGVMQNPRHLVRRRGQEARLRCSPMKGHSHVYWYRQLPEEGLKFMVYLQKENIIDESGMPKERFSAEFPKEGPSILRIQQVVRGDSAAYFCASSQSGMEEQYFGPGTRLTVT.

V is TRBV19 and J is TRBJ2-3, with TRBD2 matching over 9 bases. CDR1 and CDR2 from the germline V gene are LNHDA and SQIVND (reference sequence). The CDR3 covers 16 residues. Germline trimming cut 7 bases from V and 0 bases from J; bases unmatched to any gene: 8. CDR3 loop: CASTPGLARSTDTQYF. CDR3 bases: TGTGCCAGTACCCCGGGACTAGCTCGTAGCACAGATACGCAGTATTTT. Based on the CDR3 plus reference TRBV19 and TRBJ2-3, the full variable domain is DGGITQSPKYLFRKEGQNVTLSCEQNLNHDAMYWYRQDPGQGLRLIYYSQIVNDFQKGDIAEGYSVSREKKESFPLTVTSAQKNPTAFYLCASTPGLARSTDTQYFGPGTRLTVL.

The rearrangement links TRBV5-1 to TRBJ1-1, with D maybe TRBD1 (5 bases). CDR3 length: 16 amino acids. The V end lost 0 bases, the J end lost 1 base, and 13 bases lay between the germline ends. Germline assignment: CDR1 SGHRS and CDR2 YFSETQ. CDR3 sequence (DNA): TGCGCCAGCAGCTTGGCCGTCATGGGACGGAACACTGAAGCTTTCTTT. This translates into CASSLAVMGRNTEAFF.